This T cell receptor (beta chain) was profiled in a study of shared clonotypes between healthy human individuals. Findings of the study overall: Apart from blood, nothing was sampled; tissue repertoires likely differ.

DNA from unsorted PBMC was sequenced on ten immunoSEQ deep assay plates. Per the original methods: Sequence data from immunoSEQ were junction-only and lacked quality scores; consequently, filtering differed. Repertoires were generated with immunoSEQ multiplex PCR, while TCRdb's copy carries only in-frame clones and drops some. V and J calls and clone size follow that table, whereas D and trimming were derived from the DNA. The sample shows about 480,000 clones, 79% of them seen only once. Among the donors, all were Caucasian adults who lived in Nashville, Tennessee. After removal of 4 bases from V and 5 bases from J, the junction contained 15 bases not matched to a gene. The CDR3 spans 16 residues. Germline assignment: CDR1 SQVTM and CDR2 ANQGSEA. This clone was counted at least ten times. The antigen remains undetermined.

The rearrangement joins TRBV29-1 to TRBJ2-5; 8 bases align to TRBD1. The sequence derives from a woman between 35 and 50 years old in good health. Some clones in this sample may be carry-over from other donors' samples. Input material: PBMCs. The chain's CDR3 is CSVVNPLTGGGETQYF. In DNA form, the CDR3 reads TGCAGCGTTGTAAACCCTTTAACAGGGGGAGGCGAGACCCAGTACTTC.